This TCR beta chain was sequenced in a study of neurological immune-mediated disorders. The trim removed 3 bases at V and 3 bases at J, leaving 9 bases unmatched. The CDR3 sequence is 17 residues long. The V gene's germline CDR1 is SGHRS and CDR2 YFSETQ. This clonotype was seen repeatedly, ten times or more. TCRdb re-called the 5' RACE reads with MiXCR, one entry per CDR3 protein. The sample holds around 69,000 distinct CDR3 sequences, about 3.4% seen once. What was sequenced was PBMCs. The TCR originated in a man aged 40-49 years with multiple sclerosis. This chain joins TRBV5-1 and TRBJ2-1, with 10 bases matching TRBD2. CDR3 nucleotides: TGCGCCAGCAGCTCGCCACTAGCGGGGCTTAACTACAATGAGCAGTTCTTC. Translated, it gives CASSSPLAGLNYNEQFF. The full variable domain, completed using reference TRBV5-1 and TRBJ2-1, is KAGVTQTPRYLIKTRGQQVTLSCSPISGHRSVSWYQQTPGQGLQFLFEYFSETQRNKGNFPGRFSGRQFSNSRSEMNVSTLELGDSALYLCASSSPLAGLNYNEQFFGPGTRLTVL.